Listed here are 7 T cell receptor beta chains from one sample, sequenced in a study of blood T cell repertoires in COVID-19. The data were produced by immunoSEQ multiplex PCR, yet TCRdb's version contains in-frame clones alone and is incomplete. The sample has approximately 110,000 clones; less than 75% are singletons. The sample taken for sequencing was peripheral blood. Receptor source: a human donor with acute or convalescent COVID-19. The donor label of this sample is uncertain.

This clone turned up a few times. CDR3 region: CASSLGGRVSTDTQYF. The CDR3 coding sequence is TGCGCCAGCAGCTTGGGGGGCCGGGTCAGCACAGATACGCAGTATTTT. The chain carries TRBV5-1 and TRBJ2-3, with D possibly matching TRBD1 (5 bases). The CDR3 spans 16 residues. Germline lookup yields CDR1 SGHRS and CDR2 YFSETQ. V was cut by 0 bases and J by 0 bases, with 11 bases left in between. The complete variable domain, with remaining parts taken from reference TRBV5-1 and TRBJ2-3, reads KAGVTQTPRYLIKTRGQQVTLSCSPISGHRSVSWYQQTPGQGLQFLFEYFSETQRNKGNFPGRFSGRQFSNSRSEMNVSTLELGDSALYLCASSLGGRVSTDTQYFGPGTRLTVL.

This clone was seen once. This chain links TRBV5-4 with TRBJ2-1, with D possibly being TRBD1 (8 bases). The V end lost 0 bases, the J end lost 6 bases, and 13 bases lay between the germline ends. The CDR3 sequence is 15 residues long. From germline, CDR1 is SGHNT and CDR2 YYREEE (reference sequence). CDR3 bases: TGTGCCAGCAGCTTGGACAGGGGGGGAGGCAATGAGCAGTTCTTC. It encodes CASSLDRGGGNEQFF.

This chain connects TRBV2 to TRBJ2-1; 7 bases map to TRBD1. Per the germline V gene, CDR1 is SNHLY and CDR2 is FYNNEI. The J segment lost 14 bases and the V segment lost 6 bases, leaving 10 bases of the junction unmatched. This CDR3 is built from 12 residues. This CDR3 reads CASSRDSFWKFF. CDR3 in DNA: TGTGCCAGCAGCCGGGACAGCTTTTGGAAGTTCTTC.

The V call is TRBV6-6, the J call TRBJ1-3; TRBD1 is a possible D gene (5 bases). The CDR3 has 16 residues. V lost 5 bases and J 0 bases, leaving 14 bases between the germline ends. Germline values: CDR1 MNHNY, CDR2 SVGAGI (reference sequence). The CDR3 here is CASSPSGGISGNTIYF. CDR3 nucleotide sequence: TGTGCCAGCAGTCCCTCTGGGGGGATCTCTGGAAACACCATATATTTT.

The chain has TRBV29-1 and TRBJ2-2; 9 bases are a match to TRBD1. This CDR3 is built from 15 residues. Trimming cost V 4 bases and J 3 bases; bases outside gene matches: 6. The V gene's germline CDR1 is SQVTM and CDR2 ANQGSEA. In DNA, the CDR3 is TGCAGCGTTGCGAACAGGGGGCGGGACACCGGGGAGCTGTTTTTT. This translates into CSVANRGRDTGELFF.

This sequence joins TRBV18 and TRBJ2-7; no clear D. CDR3 length: 14 amino acids. The germline CDR1 and CDR2 sequences are KGHSH and LQKENI. V was trimmed by 0 bases and J by 5 bases, leaving 11 bases between them. The CDR3 reads CASSPPNLKHEQYF. CDR3 in DNA: TGTGCCAGCTCACCACCGAACCTCAAGCACGAGCAGTACTTC.

This clone was detected only a few times. The J gene is TRBJ1-1, the V gene TRBV29-1, with no clear D. The V end was cut by 4 bases, the J end by 1 base, with 7 bases between. Germline assignment: CDR1 SQVTM and CDR2 ANQGSEA. The CDR3 has 12 amino acids. The CDR3 spells CSVAQSNTEAFF. The CDR3 bases are TGCAGCGTTGCACAGTCGAACACTGAAGCTTTCTTT.